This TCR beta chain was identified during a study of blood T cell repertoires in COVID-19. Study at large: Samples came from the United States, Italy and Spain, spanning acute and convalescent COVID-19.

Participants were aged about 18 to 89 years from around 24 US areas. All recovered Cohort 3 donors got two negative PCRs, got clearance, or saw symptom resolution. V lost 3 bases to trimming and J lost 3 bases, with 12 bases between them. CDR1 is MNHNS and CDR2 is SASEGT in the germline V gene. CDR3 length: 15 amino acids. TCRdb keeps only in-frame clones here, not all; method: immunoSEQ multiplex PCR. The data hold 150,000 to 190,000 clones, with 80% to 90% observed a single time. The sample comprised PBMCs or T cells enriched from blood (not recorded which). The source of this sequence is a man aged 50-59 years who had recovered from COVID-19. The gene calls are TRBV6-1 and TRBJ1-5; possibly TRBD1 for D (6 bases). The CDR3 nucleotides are TGTGCCAGCAGTGATGGGGGACACGTCAATCAGCCCCAGCATTTT. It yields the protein CASSDGGHVNQPQHF.